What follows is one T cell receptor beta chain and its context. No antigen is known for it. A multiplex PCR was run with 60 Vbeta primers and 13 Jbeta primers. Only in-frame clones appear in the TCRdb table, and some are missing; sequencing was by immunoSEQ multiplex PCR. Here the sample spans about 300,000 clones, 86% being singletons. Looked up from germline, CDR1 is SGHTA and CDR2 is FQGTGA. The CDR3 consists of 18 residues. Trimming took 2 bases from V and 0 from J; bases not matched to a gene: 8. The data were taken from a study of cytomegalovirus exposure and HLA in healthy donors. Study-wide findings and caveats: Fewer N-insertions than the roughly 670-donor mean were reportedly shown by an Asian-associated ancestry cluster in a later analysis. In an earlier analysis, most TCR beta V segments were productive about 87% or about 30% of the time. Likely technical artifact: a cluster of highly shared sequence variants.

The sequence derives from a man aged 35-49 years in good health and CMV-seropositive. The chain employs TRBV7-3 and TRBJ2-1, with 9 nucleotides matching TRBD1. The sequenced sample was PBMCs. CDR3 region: CASSLSGTGRRSYNEQFF. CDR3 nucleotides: TGTGCCAGCAGCTTATCCGGGACAGGGCGTCGCTCCTACAATGAGCAGTTCTTC.